The clone carrying this TCR beta chain was observed a handful of times. Antigen specificity is unknown. Amplification by 5'RACE using constant-segment primers produced TCR alpha and TCR beta cDNA libraries that carried sample barcodes and UMIs. TCRdb analysed the 5' RACE reads with MiXCR anew, one entry per CDR3 protein. Among more than 450,000 distinct CDR3 sequences listed, over 15% were seen once. This sample is part of a study of T-cell memory formation after mild COVID-19. Regarding the study as a whole: The study found contracting CD4+ clones mainly in CM and EM and contracting CD8+ clones in EMRA. CD4+ bias marked clones expanding day 15 to 37, unlike balanced contracting clones. Several responding clones turned up in pre-infection memory, indicating that cross-reactive memory may have taken part.

Germline CDR1 reads SGHRS; CDR2 reads YFSETQ. CDR3 length equals 14 residues. The V and J ends lost 0 bases and 5 bases, in that order; junction bases with no gene match: 4. The gene calls are TRBV5-1 and TRBJ2-7; the match to TRBD1 covers 8 bases. Sequenced material: PBMCs or a T cell subset sorted from them (not recorded which). The source is an adult woman who had mild COVID-19 (a few samples of this study predate the infection). Cell type and time point are not known. The CDR3 nucleotides are TGCGCCAGCAGCTTGGGGACAGGGTTGCACGAGCAGTACTTC. This gives the protein CASSLGTGLHEQYF.